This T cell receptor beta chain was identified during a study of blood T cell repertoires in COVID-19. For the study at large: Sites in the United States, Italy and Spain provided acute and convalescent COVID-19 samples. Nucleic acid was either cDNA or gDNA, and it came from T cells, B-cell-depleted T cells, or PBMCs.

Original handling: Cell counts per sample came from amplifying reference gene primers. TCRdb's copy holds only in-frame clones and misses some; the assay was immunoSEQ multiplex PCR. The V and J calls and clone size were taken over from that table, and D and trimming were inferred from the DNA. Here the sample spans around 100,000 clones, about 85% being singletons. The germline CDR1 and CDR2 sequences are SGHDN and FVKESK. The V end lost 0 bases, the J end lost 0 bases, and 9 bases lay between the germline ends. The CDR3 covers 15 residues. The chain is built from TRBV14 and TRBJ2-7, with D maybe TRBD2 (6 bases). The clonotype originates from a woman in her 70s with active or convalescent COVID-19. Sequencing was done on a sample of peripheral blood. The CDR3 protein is CASSQDRGSSYEQYF. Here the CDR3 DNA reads TGTGCCAGCAGCCAAGATCGGGGGAGCTCCTACGAGCAGTACTTC.